The 26 T cell receptor beta chains listed next were all sequenced from one sample in a study of Ad26.COV2.S vaccination and SARS-CoV-2 variants. Treatment specified: around 19 received Ad26.COV2.S at low or high dose, single or two shots; 5 received placebo; per-sample allocation not given. Collection of the samples took place on day 63 after the first injection of vaccine or placebo. Data came from immunoSEQ multiplex PCR; TCRdb stores just in-frame clones and leaves some out. Found here are about 410,000 clones, around 89% of them singletons; the top ten hold 1.5% to 2%. The source was peripheral blood, collected in a trial of Ad26.COV2.S vaccine versus placebo. Receptors were obtained from a person between 18 and 59 years old who received the Ad26.COV2.S COVID-19 vaccine or a placebo.

The genes are TRBV5-4 and TRBJ1-4; tentative D call: TRBD1 (6 bases). Germline V gives CDR1 SGHNT, CDR2 YYREEE (reference sequence). V was pared by 2 bases and J by 2 bases, with 19 bases between. This CDR3 has 18 residues. The CDR3 protein is CASSLLAGHQATNEKLFF. The CDR3 coding sequence is TGTGCCAGCAGCTTACTGGCGGGACACCAAGCGACTAATGAAAAACTGTTTTTT.

This rearrangement joins TRBV7-2 to TRBJ2-7; possibly TRBD2 for D (6 bases). Looked up from germline, CDR1 is SGHTA and CDR2 is FQGNSA. This CDR3 contains 17 residues. The V end lost 2 bases, the J end lost 2 bases, and 19 bases lay between the germline ends. CDR3 protein: CASSLRSTGLRTYEQYF. The CDR3 DNA sequence: TGTGCCAGCAGCTTAAGGAGTACGGGACTCCGCACCTACGAGCAGTACTTC.

J is TRBJ2-3 and V is TRBV12-3 or TRBV12-4; D is ambiguous. Between the trimmed V and J ends, which lost 2 bases and 5 bases, there was a span of 5 bases. The CDR3 sequence is 12 residues long. CDR3 amino acids: CASSLTGDTQYF. As DNA, the CDR3 is TGTGCCAGCAGTTTAACGGGAGATACGCAGTATTTT.

This chain connects TRBV18 to TRBJ1-2; D uncertain. This CDR3 spans 16 amino acids. V lost 2 bases, J lost 1 base, and 14 bases lay in between. The V gene's germline CDR1 is KGHSH and CDR2 LQKENI. CDR3 in DNA: TGTGCCAGCTCACCAATCTCCGGTGCCATTAACTATGGCTACACCTTC. The encoded protein is CASSPISGAINYGYTF. Variable domain in full (rest from reference TRBV18 and TRBJ1-2): NAGVMQNPRHLVRRRGQEARLRCSPMKGHSHVYWYRQLPEEGLKFMVYLQKENIIDESGMPKERFSAEFPKEGPSILRIQQVVRGDSAAYFCASSPISGAINYGYTFGSGTRLTVV.

The chain links TRBV30 to TRBJ1-1; possibly TRBD1 for D (5 bases). The CDR3 has 14 residues. Trimming left V 0 bases short and J 4 bases short, with 12 bases between. Per germline, CDR1 GTSNPN and CDR2 SVGIG (reference sequence). This CDR3 is CAWSVLIGGTEAFF. The CDR3 nucleotides are TGTGCCTGGAGTGTACTGATTGGGGGCACTGAAGCTTTCTTT.

The chain carries TRBV5-6 and TRBJ2-7; no reliable D call. CDR3 length equals 14 residues. Trimming pared 0 bases from V and 5 bases from J, leaving 12 bases between. Germline V CDR1 and CDR2: SGHDT, YYEEEE. The CDR3 nucleotides are TGTGCCAGCAGCTTGGGTAGGGTATTTGACGAGCAGTACTTC. This translates into CASSLGRVFDEQYF.

The chain uses TRBV3-1 (or the pseudogene TRBV3-2) and TRBJ2-7, with D perhaps TRBD1 or TRBD2 (5 bases each). Trimming cost V 0 bases and J 0 bases, with 15 bases left between them. Germline values: CDR1 LGHDT, CDR2 YNNKEL (reference sequence). This CDR3 spans 17 amino acids. The chain's CDR3 is CASSQDFWGTLSYEQYF. CDR3 coding DNA: TGTGCCAGCAGCCAAGATTTTTGGGGGACCCTCTCCTACGAGCAGTACTTC.

V usage is TRBV7-9 and J usage is TRBJ1-4, with D perhaps TRBD1 (6 bases). V lost 4 bases and J lost 4, with 10 bases in between. The CDR3 contains 14 residues. Germline assignment: CDR1 SEHNR and CDR2 FQNEAQ (reference sequence). In nucleotides, the CDR3 is TGTGCCAGCAGCTCGGACAGCGTTAATGAAAAACTGTTTTTT. Encoded protein: CASSSDSVNEKLFF.

Comments on this clone: The same CDR3 arises from other DNA sequences in this sample as well. The chain uses TRBV12-3 or TRBV12-4 and TRBJ2-2; the D gene is possibly TRBD1 (6 bases). With 3 bases removed from V and 4 bases from J, the gap between germline ends came to 6 bases. The CDR3 loop spans 13 amino acids. CDR3 amino acids: CASSLTGTGELFF. In DNA, the CDR3 is TGTGCCAGCAGTTTGACAGGCACCGGGGAGCTGTTTTTT.

Here the CDR3 DNA reads TGTGCCAGCAGCTTAGCGTGGGGGGATAAGACCCAGTACTTC. It is translated as CASSLAWGDKTQYF. This rearrangement joins TRBV7-2 to TRBJ2-5; tentative D call: TRBD2 (6 bases). CDR3 length: 14 residues. CDR1 and CDR2 from the germline V gene are SGHTA and FQGNSA. V shed 0 bases and J shed 6 bases, with 11 bases lying between them.

The chain combines TRBV27 with TRBJ1-1; D is unclear. Germline lookup yields CDR1 MNHEY and CDR2 SMNVEV (reference sequence). The CDR3 is 14 amino acids. The V end was cut by 6 bases, the J end by 0 bases, with 11 bases between. CDR3 DNA: TGTGCCAGCAGCTCCTCGTTGATGAACACTGAAGCTTTCTTT. Encoded protein: CASSSSLMNTEAFF.

V gene TRBV28 combines with J gene TRBJ2-1, with D maybe TRBD2 (5 bases). The CDR3 is made up of 14 amino acids. Trimming took 5 bases from V and 5 from J, leaving 13 bases between them. CDR1 and CDR2 (germline): MDHEN, SYDVKM. The CDR3 is CASSLADTHNEQFF. The CDR3 DNA is TGTGCCAGCAGTCTAGCCGATACACACAATGAGCAGTTCTTC.

J is TRBJ2-3 and V is TRBV5-4, with D perhaps TRBD1 or TRBD2 (5 bases each). V was trimmed by 4 bases and J by 2 bases, leaving 20 bases between them. Germline values: CDR1 SGHNT, CDR2 YYREEE (reference sequence). The CDR3 length is 17 residues. CDR3 sequence: CASSGGPGPTSTDTQYF. The CDR3 DNA reads as TGTGCCAGCAGCGGCGGGCCAGGGCCAACCTCCACAGATACGCAGTATTTT.

This clone was seen a handful of times. The CDR3 DNA reads as TGTGCCAGCAGCCCCGGGACAGGATTCTATAGCAATCAGCCCCAGCATTTT. Translating it yields CASSPGTGFYSNQPQHF. The V and J genes are TRBV3-1 (or the pseudogene TRBV3-2) and TRBJ1-5; 8 positions match TRBD1. With V trimmed by 4 bases and J by 0 bases, 8 bases remained unmatched. The length of the CDR3 is 17 residues. CDR1 is LGHDT, CDR2 YNNKEL, per germline (reference sequence).

The rearrangement joins TRBV6-6 to TRBJ1-5, with D uncertain. Trimming removed 4 bases from V and 0 bases from J, with 7 bases in between. The germline gives CDR1 MNHNY, CDR2 SVGAGI (reference sequence). The CDR3 contains 14 residues. This CDR3 is CASSFQDSNQPQHF. CDR3 bases: TGTGCCAGCAGTTTTCAGGATAGCAATCAGCCCCAGCATTTT.

The chain recombines TRBV5-4 with TRBJ2-6; D is undetermined. V was clipped by 4 bases and J by 1 base, with 9 bases between them. The germline gives CDR1 SGHNT, CDR2 YYREEE (reference sequence). The CDR3 is 15 residues long. The CDR3 loop is CASSPRQSGANVLTF. CDR3 nucleotides: TGTGCCAGCAGCCCAAGACAATCTGGGGCCAACGTCCTGACTTTC.

The rearrangement uses TRBV6-5 and TRBJ2-1; 8 nucleotides align to TRBD2. This CDR3 has 15 residues. Germline CDR1 and CDR2: MNHEY and SVGAGI. V dropped 6 bases and J dropped 6; count of bases not matched to a gene: 10. Here the CDR3 reads CASRRGTSRINEQFF. The CDR3 DNA follows: TGTGCCAGCAGAAGAGGGACTAGTAGGATCAATGAGCAGTTCTTC.

With regard to this clone: The sample carries other DNA sequences with the same CDR3. CDR3 loop: CASSEARGSPLHF. The CDR3 DNA follows: TGTGCCAGCAGTGAAGCAAGGGGATCACCCCTCCACTTT. The gene calls are TRBV6-1 and TRBJ1-6; D may be TRBD1 (5 bases). Trimming left V 0 bases short and J 10 bases short, with 7 bases between. CDR1 is MNHNS and CDR2 is SASEGT in the germline V gene. The CDR3 length is 13 residues.

J is TRBJ2-6 and V is TRBV11-2; TRBD2 is a possible D gene (5 bases). The CDR3 runs to 15 residues. Between the trimmed V and J ends, which lost 2 bases and 1 base, there was a span of 6 bases. The germline V gene has CDR1 SGHAT and CDR2 FQNNGV. The CDR3 sequence is CASSLLASGANVLTF. The CDR3 DNA reads TGTGCCAGCAGCTTACTAGCTTCTGGGGCCAACGTCCTGACTTTC.

The genes are TRBV14 and TRBJ2-2; no clear D gene. V gave up 3 bases and J gave up 2 bases, with 7 bases separating them. Germline V CDR1 and CDR2: SGHDN, FVKESK. The CDR3 contains 14 residues. CDR3: CASSQQTNTGELFF. The CDR3 DNA reads as TGTGCCAGCAGCCAGCAGACAAACACCGGGGAGCTGTTTTTT.

V is TRBV6-1 and J is TRBJ2-4, with D unresolved. Per germline, CDR1 MNHNS and CDR2 SASEGT. Trimming shortened V by 3 bases and J by 6 bases, and 12 bases separated the two germline ends. The CDR3 consists of 14 residues. The CDR3, as DNA: TGTGCCAGCAGTGATTATGGTCCGGGAAACATTCAGTACTTC. Protein product: CASSDYGPGNIQYF.

This clone showed up just a few times. The chain joins TRBV19 to TRBJ2-2; D unresolved. Germline V gene data show CDR1 as LNHDA and CDR2 as SQIVND (reference sequence). V was shortened by 0 bases and J by 1 base, with 9 bases between the two germline ends. The CDR3 has 16 amino acids. The CDR3, as DNA: TGTGCCAGTAGTATAGATTGGCTGATGAACACCGGGGAGCTGTTTTTT. This gives the protein CASSIDWLMNTGELFF. Drawing the rest from reference TRBV19 and TRBJ2-2, the complete variable domain is DGGITQSPKYLFRKEGQNVTLSCEQNLNHDAMYWYRQDPGQGLRLIYYSQIVNDFQKGDIAEGYSVSREKKESFPLTVTSAQKNPTAFYLCASSIDWLMNTGELFFGEGSRLTVL.

V and J are TRBV29-1 and TRBJ2-7; either TRBD1 or TRBD2 may fit D (6 bases each). In germline, CDR1 is SQVTM, CDR2 ANQGSEA. Trimming took off 6 bases at V and 2 bases at J, with 14 bases between the two ends. CDR3 size: 13 residues. In DNA form, the CDR3 reads TGCAGCGTCGGGGGACACGGACCCTACGAGCAGTACTTC. Translation gives CSVGGHGPYEQYF.

V gene TRBV30 combines with J gene TRBJ2-5; 7 bases match TRBD2. Germline V gene sequence: CDR1 GTSNPN, CDR2 SVGIG (reference sequence). The trim removed 8 bases at V and 2 bases at J, leaving 14 bases unmatched. The CDR3 consists of 15 residues. This chain's CDR3 is CARVVVSGLQETQYF. CDR3 nucleotide sequence: TGTGCCAGGGTGGTTGTTAGCGGGCTACAAGAGACCCAGTACTTC.

This clone was counted a single time. The rearrangement joins TRBV6-2 or TRBV6-3 to TRBJ2-7, with TRBD2 matching 11 bases. The germline gives CDR1 MNHEY, CDR2 SVGEGT. Germline trimming cut 4 bases from V and 3 bases from J; bases unmatched to any gene: 8. CDR3 length: 16 amino acids. The chain's CDR3 is CASSLPTGTSGYEQYF. In DNA, the CDR3 is TGTGCCAGCAGTTTGCCTACCGGGACTAGCGGCTACGAGCAGTACTTC.

This sequence joins TRBV25-1 and TRBJ2-1; 7 bases are a match to TRBD2. The V gene end was trimmed by 2 bases and the J gene end by 0 bases; junction bases not matched to a gene: 4. Germline V CDR1 and CDR2: MGHDK, SYGVNS. CDR3 length: 16 residues. The CDR3 sequence is CASSEPSGLSYNEQFF. The CDR3 nucleotides read TGTGCCAGCAGTGAACCTAGCGGACTCTCCTACAATGAGCAGTTCTTC.